Listed below are T cell receptor beta chains from one sample, sequenced in a study of radiotherapy plus CTLA-4 blockade in lung cancer. Generated by immunoSEQ multiplex PCR, the TCRdb table keeps only in-frame clones and is missing some. The sample lists about 95,000 clones; about four fifths were seen once. Sequenced material: peripheral blood, taken from a patient treated with radiotherapy plus ipilimumab. These receptors came from a human donor with non-small cell lung cancer who had stable disease on radiotherapy plus ipilimumab. CDR3s include the opening cysteine and the closing phenylalanine or tryptophan. Fields, in order: D gene, clone size, V gene, J gene, CDR3 protein, CDR3 DNA. The D gene is left open where the match is weak. The size entry is marked missing in some rows and otherwise reads once, few, many or a size class.

D: TRBD1
size: -
V: TRBV27
J: TRBJ1-1
CDR3: CASSPKTGGLEAFF
DNA: TGTGCCAGCAGCCCGAAGACAGGGGGGCTTGAAGCTTTCTTT

D: TRBD1
size: -
V: TRBV6-5
J: TRBJ1-5
CDR3: CASSRQGTNQPQHF
DNA: TGTGCCAGCAGTCGACAGGGGACCAATCAGCCCCAGCATTTT

D: -
size: once
V: TRBV7-2
J: TRBJ2-5
CDR3: CASSLGFRDQYF
DNA: TGTGCCAGCAGCTTAGGCTTCCGGGACCAGTACTTC

D: -
size: once
V: TRBV5-4
J: TRBJ1-2
CDR3: CASSFGIAVTGYTF
DNA: TGTGCCAGCAGTTTTGGGATCGCGGTAACTGGCTACACCTTC

D: TRBD2
size: once
V: TRBV13
J: TRBJ2-2
CDR3: CASSQAGSNTGELFF
DNA: TGTGCCAGCAGTCAAGCGGGGTCGAACACCGGGGAGCTGTTTTTT

D: -
size: -
V: TRBV7-9
J: TRBJ2-5
CDR3: CASSPGTETQYF
DNA: TGTGCCAGCAGCCCGGGTACAGAGACCCAGTACTTC

D: -
size: -
V: TRBV9
J: TRBJ2-1
CDR3: CASSVRLGSDEQFF
DNA: TGTGCCAGCAGCGTCCGACTTGGATCGGATGAGCAGTTCTTC

D: TRBD2
size: -
V: TRBV11-2
J: TRBJ2-7
CDR3: CASSPPGLAGDYEQYF
DNA: TGTGCCAGCAGCCCCCCGGGCTTAGCGGGGGACTACGAGCAGTACTTC

D: -
size: -
V: TRBV30
J: TRBJ2-2
CDR3: CACMVRIGELFF
DNA: TGTGCCTGCATGGTTCGGATCGGGGAGCTGTTTTTT

D: -
size: once
V: TRBV7-9
J: TRBJ2-1
CDR3: CASSFSGIEQFF
DNA: TGTGCCAGCAGCTTTAGCGGAATTGAGCAGTTCTTC

D: -
size: few
V: TRBV29-1
J: TRBJ2-5
CDR3: CSVVESLETQYF
DNA: TGCAGCGTTGTAGAGTCCCTAGAGACCCAGTACTTC

D: TRBD1
size: -
V: TRBV6-1
J: TRBJ1-1
CDR3: CASSDPRQGSDTEAFF
DNA: TGTGCCAGCAGTGACCCCCGACAGGGATCGGACACTGAAGCTTTCTTT

D: -
size: -
V: TRBV20-1
J: TRBJ1-2
CDR3: CSGVGGLGYTF
DNA: TGCAGTGGGGTGGGGGGCCTTGGCTACACCTTC

D: TRBD1
size: -
V: TRBV28
J: TRBJ1-4
CDR3: CASTRTGSSPTNEKLFF
DNA: TGTGCCAGCACCCGGACAGGGTCTTCACCAACTAATGAAAAACTGTTTTTT

D: -
size: -
V: TRBV2
J: TRBJ1-2
CDR3: CARGPPPPGYTF
DNA: TGTGCCAGGGGGCCTCCTCCGCCGGGCTACACCTTC

D: -
size: once
V: TRBV7-9
J: TRBJ1-6
CDR3: CASGRVKNSPLHF
DNA: TGTGCCAGCGGAAGAGTCAAGAATTCACCCCTCCACTTT

D: -
size: -
V: TRBV6-1
J: TRBJ2-1
CDR3: CASSEPPRNEQFF
DNA: TGTGCCAGCAGTGAACCACCTCGCAATGAGCAGTTCTTC

D: TRBD2
size: -
V: TRBV28
J: TRBJ2-2
CDR3: CASSLRRGGTGELFF
DNA: TGTGCCAGCAGTCTCCGCCGGGGGGGCACCGGGGAGCTGTTTTTT

D: -
size: -
V: TRBV30
J: TRBJ2-7
CDR3: CAWSSPARDEQYF
DNA: TGTGCCTGGAGTTCCCCCGCCAGGGACGAGCAGTACTTC

D: -
size: -
V: TRBV6-6
J: TRBJ1-4
CDR3: CASSYDHQGEKLFF
DNA: TGTGCCAGCAGTTACGATCACCAGGGGGAAAAACTGTTTTTT

D: -
size: -
V: TRBV14
J: TRBJ1-2
CDR3: CASSRNDRFNYGYTF
DNA: TGTGCCAGCAGCAGAAACGACAGGTTTAACTATGGCTACACCTTC

D: -
size: -
V: TRBV28
J: TRBJ2-1
CDR3: CATTGWDEQFF
DNA: TGTGCCACCACAGGGTGGGATGAGCAGTTCTTC

D: -
size: -
V: TRBV5-1
J: TRBJ2-2
CDR3: CASSLGAANTGELFF
DNA: TGCGCCAGCAGCTTGGGCGCCGCGAACACCGGGGAGCTGTTTTTT

D: TRBD1
size: -
V: TRBV6-1
J: TRBJ1-1
CDR3: CASRGTGGWDTEAFF
DNA: TGTGCCAGCAGAGGGACAGGGGGATGGGACACTGAAGCTTTCTTT

D: -
size: -
V: TRBV19
J: TRBJ1-5
CDR3: CASSMGGNQPQHF
DNA: TGTGCCAGTAGTATGGGGGGCAATCAGCCCCAGCATTTT

D: -
size: -
V: TRBV7-9
J: TRBJ2-7
CDR3: CASSLYGDREQYF
DNA: TGTGCCAGCAGCTTATATGGGGATCGCGAGCAGTACTTC

D: -
size: -
V: TRBV6-5
J: TRBJ1-1
CDR3: CASSYGTEAFF
DNA: TGTGCCAGCAGTTACGGCACTGAAGCTTTCTTT

D: TRBD1
size: -
V: TRBV10-2
J: TRBJ2-1
CDR3: CASSEGTGVSPEQFF
DNA: TGCGCCAGCAGTGAGGGGACAGGTGTATCACCTGAGCAGTTCTTC

D: TRBD1
size: once
V: TRBV5-4
J: TRBJ1-2
CDR3: CASSSQGSSNYTF
DNA: TGTGCCAGCAGCTCACAGGGGTCGTCTAACTACACCTTC

D: TRBD1
size: -
V: TRBV2
J: TRBJ2-6
CDR3: CASRNRQGRGSGANVLTF
DNA: TGTGCCAGCAGGAACCGACAGGGTAGGGGCTCTGGGGCCAACGTCCTGACTTTC

D: -
size: -
V: TRBV10-3
J: TRBJ2-2
CDR3: CAISESGQNTGELFF
DNA: TGTGCCATCAGTGAGTCAGGACAGAACACCGGGGAGCTGTTTTTT

D: -
size: -
V: TRBV7-9
J: TRBJ2-5
CDR3: CASSGGQYQETQYF
DNA: TGTGCCAGCAGCGGTGGACAGTACCAAGAGACCCAGTACTTC

D: -
size: -
V: TRBV19
J: TRBJ1-6
CDR3: CASSLSGYNSPLHF
DNA: TGTGCCAGTAGTCTTTCGGGATATAATTCACCCCTCCACTTT

D: -
size: -
V: TRBV9
J: TRBJ1-2
CDR3: CASSATGNYGYTF
DNA: TGTGCCAGCAGCGCGACGGGAAACTATGGCTACACCTTC

D: TRBD2
size: -
V: TRBV19
J: TRBJ2-7
CDR3: CASSARLAGGGHEQYF
DNA: TGTGCCAGTAGTGCCCGTCTAGCGGGAGGGGGACACGAGCAGTACTTC

D: -
size: -
V: TRBV29-1
J: TRBJ1-1
CDR3: CSVERQGRRTEAFF
DNA: TGCAGCGTTGAGCGTCAGGGGCGTAGAACTGAAGCTTTCTTT

D: -
size: -
V: TRBV4-1
J: TRBJ1-2
CDR3: CASSQAPGRSNYGYTF
DNA: TGCGCCAGCAGCCAGGCACCGGGACGCTCTAACTATGGCTACACCTTC

D: TRBD2
size: -
V: TRBV19
J: TRBJ2-3
CDR3: CASSSGGPGPDTQYF
DNA: TGTGCCAGTAGTAGCGGGGGTCCAGGGCCAGATACGCAGTATTTT

D: -
size: once
V: TRBV9
J: TRBJ1-3
CDR3: CASRPSSGNTIYF
DNA: TGTGCCAGCAGACCCAGCTCTGGAAACACCATATATTTT

D: TRBD1
size: -
V: TRBV28
J: TRBJ2-7
CDR3: CASSPYRGLYEQYF
DNA: TGTGCCAGCAGTCCCTACAGGGGGCTCTACGAGCAGTACTTC

D: -
size: -
V: TRBV19
J: TRBJ1-6
CDR3: CASSIGTQFSPLHF
DNA: TGTGCCAGTAGTATAGGGACGCAGTTTTCACCCCTCCACTTT